The present entry profiles one T cell receptor (beta chain) with its context. The V end lost 0 bases, the J end lost 2 bases, and 13 bases lay between the germline ends. The germline CDR1 and CDR2 sequences are LGHNA and YSLEER. The CDR3 is 16 amino acids. This sample stems from a study of blood T cell repertoires in COVID-19. Study summary: Donors in the United States, Italy and Spain gave samples during acute or convalescent COVID-19. From T cells, B-cell-depleted T cells, or PBMCs came the material, which was cDNA or gDNA.

As handled by the study authors: The authors estimated nucleated cell counts from reference gene primer amplification. Here immunoSEQ multiplex PCR was the method, and the copy in TCRdb shows in-frame clones only, minus some. V and J calls and clone size are given by that table; D and trimming were obtained from the DNA. The sample records roughly 60,000 clones, roughly 80% being singletons. The specimen sequenced was peripheral blood. The receptor was isolated from a human donor in a cohort sampled during active or convalescent COVID-19. The chain carries TRBV4-3 and TRBJ1-2, with unresolved D. The CDR3 sequence is CASSQDAGGGNYGYTF. The CDR3 DNA follows: TGCGCCAGCAGCCAAGATGCGGGAGGAGGGAACTATGGCTACACCTTC.